Given below is one T cell receptor beta chain in context. This clone was detected a few times. No cognate antigen has been identified for it. No per-base quality is available; no much larger clone lies one base away. The data were obtained in a study of blood T cell repertoires in COVID-19 (dated by TCRdb to about 2020). For context, the study as a whole: Samples from collaborators originated in the United States, Italy and Spain and spanned both the acute and convalescent phases of COVID-19. The prospective study material was composed of cDNA or gDNA derived from T cells, B-cell-depleted T cells, or PBMCs. The dataset comprised deeply sampled blood TCRbeta repertoires from subjects exposed to, actively infected with, or recovered from COVID-19. The repertoires were made available in a free public database intended to serve as a resource for research on the immune response to SARS-CoV-2. Samples came from the ongoing ImmuneRACE study (first 160 participants) plus 1,254 subjects from 6 global collaborators. Nearly every sample came with metadata listing a de-identified subject ID, COVID-19 status, age in years and sex. Where HLA class I and class II types were available, the types were taken from metadata supplied by the sample provider, not from assay-based typing. Paper-wide results and their limitations: How much clinical and demographic metadata was included differed by source and by participant, and the metadata was provided uncurated.

TCRbeta CDR3 regions were amplified from genomic DNA by means of the immunoSEQ Assay, a bias-controlled multiplex PCR. The paper's data handling went like this. Nucleated cell counts per sample were estimated from amplification of reference gene primers within the assay. To quantify the absolute abundance of each unique TCRbeta CDR3 rearrangement, sequence reads were collapsed and filtered. Productive Simpson clonality was computed per sample as the square root of Simpson's diversity index over productive rearrangements. Sourced from immuneACCESS, this table was stored by TCRdb with only in-frame sequences that have V and J called. A share of the clones is absent; for the studies checked, an unresolved V gene accounts for under half, and the remainder has no known explanation. V and J calls and clone size are those listed in that table; D and trimming were worked out from the DNA. The sample table contains hundreds of thousands of clones; only one count was recorded for around 81% of them. The ten largest clonotypes hold 6.5% to 8.5% of the sample.

Participants in the prospective study were enrolled through a virtual design, were aged about 18 to 100 years, and lived in some 24 United States geographic areas. Cohort assignment in the prospective study relied on participant-reported clinical history from a screening survey and a study questionnaire. Mobile phlebotomists in the prospective study collected whole blood, serum and a nasopharyngeal or oropharyngeal swab from every participant. Participants in the prospective study had the option to provide additional blood draws and questionnaires over a 2-month period. Before DNA extraction, prospective study blood samples were shipped either frozen or at room temperature. Its CDR3 holds 17 amino acids, cysteine through phenylalanine. Only CDR3 DNA is held: 51 bases, read in frame from base 1. Trimming accounts for 2 bases at V and 1 base at J, while the number of junction bases matched to no gene is 7. Per the germline V gene, SGHAT is the CDR1 and FQNNGV is the CDR2.

This TCR was sampled from a woman in her forties with acute COVID-19. Sequencing was carried out using PBMCs or T cells enriched from blood (not recorded which). The chain is assembled from TRBV11-2 and TRBJ2-5, and TRBD2 aligns with 10 junction nucleotides. For the CDR3, the sequence is CASSLHRSSGGQETQYF. The DNA reads as follows: TGTGCCAGCAGCTTACATCGGTCTAGCGGGGGCCAAGAGACCCAGTACTTC.